The clone carrying this T cell receptor beta chain showed up just a few times. The records omit this donor's CMV serostatus. This specimen belongs to a study of cytomegalovirus exposure and HLA in healthy donors. The CDR3 is made up of 15 amino acids. V trimming: 3 bases; J trimming: 10 bases; junction bases outside the gene matches: 12. Germline loops: CDR1 SGDLS, CDR2 YYNGEE. In the PCR, 60 Vbeta and 13 Jbeta primers were used. TCRdb's copy holds only in-frame clones and misses some; the assay was immunoSEQ multiplex PCR. The table lists some 130,000 clones, 66% of them singletons, with around 1.6% in the top ten.

This TCR was sampled from a human donor in good health. The sequencing input was PBMCs. The J gene is TRBJ2-1, the V gene TRBV9; 8 positions match TRBD2. The CDR3 reads CASSAFTSGGEEQFF. CDR3 DNA sequence: TGTGCCAGCAGCGCCTTCACTAGCGGAGGGGAGGAGCAGTTCTTC.